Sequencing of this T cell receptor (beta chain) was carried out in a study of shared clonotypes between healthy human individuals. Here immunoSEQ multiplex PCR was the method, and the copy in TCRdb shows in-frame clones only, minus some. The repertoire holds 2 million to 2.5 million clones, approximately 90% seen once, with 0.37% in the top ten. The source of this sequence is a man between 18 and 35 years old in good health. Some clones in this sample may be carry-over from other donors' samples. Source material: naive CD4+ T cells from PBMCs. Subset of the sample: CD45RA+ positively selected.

The CDR3 spells CASSFYGSEDEQFF. The CDR3 DNA follows: TGTGCCAGCAGCTTTTATGGGTCTGAGGATGAGCAGTTCTTC. The rearrangement links TRBV7-2 to TRBJ2-1; no definite D call. The CDR3 has 14 amino acids. Between the trimmed V and J ends, which lost 3 bases and 8 bases, there was a span of 14 bases. CDR1 is SGHTA, CDR2 FQGNSA, per germline.